This passage covers 17 T cell receptor beta chains from one sample sequenced in a study of T cells after yellow fever vaccination. One entry per CDR3 protein, called by TCRdb with MiXCR from the 5' RACE reads. The sample yields more than 300,000 distinct CDR3 sequences, 3.5% to 4.5% seen once. The sample consisted of PBMCs, taken 15 days after the yellow fever booster vaccination. These receptors all stem from a man aged 18-30 years who received the YFV17D yellow fever vaccine.

Many counts were recorded for this clonotype. The rearrangement joins TRBV9 to TRBJ1-6, with a weak D call TRBD1 (6 bases). From germline, CDR1 is SGDLS and CDR2 YYNGEE. Trimming left V 0 bases short and J 9 bases short, with 16 bases between. CDR3 length equals 16 residues. The CDR3 DNA reads TGTGCCAGCAGCGTAGCCCCAGGGGTAGTGGGTTCACCCCTCCACTTT. Protein product: CASSVAPGVVGSPLHF. Full variable domain (rest looked up from reference TRBV9 and TRBJ1-6): DSGVTQTPKHLITATGQRVTLRCSPRSGDLSVYWYQQSLDQGLQFLIQYYNGEERAKGNILERFSAQQFPDLHSELNLSSLELGDSALYFCASSVAPGVVGSPLHFGNGTRLTVT.

This clonotype has only a few counts. The chain links TRBV5-6 to TRBJ2-3; D call uncertain. Germline V lookup: CDR1 SGHDT, CDR2 YYEEEE. The V gene lost 2 bases and the J gene lost 5 bases, with 9 bases spanning the gap. The CDR3 extends over 13 amino acids. In nucleotides, the CDR3 is TGTGCCAGCAGCTTACCGCTAGGAGATACGCAGTATTTT. This translates into CASSLPLGDTQYF.

This clonotype was recorded a few times. The chain employs TRBV25-1 and TRBJ1-5; 11 bases agree with TRBD1. Germline values: CDR1 MGHDK, CDR2 SYGVNS. V shed 6 bases, J shed 7 bases, and the junction held 5 bases outside the gene matches. The length of the CDR3 is 14 residues. CDR3 sequence reads: CASRDRGPGQPQHF. As DNA, the CDR3 is TGTGCCAGCAGGGACAGGGGGCCTGGACAGCCCCAGCATTTT.

This clonotype appeared many times. This sequence joins TRBV30 and TRBJ1-1; D is ambiguous. There are 11 residues in the CDR3. The germline CDR1 and CDR2 sequences are GTSNPN and SVGIG (reference sequence). Trimming shortened V by 5 bases and J by 5 bases, and 9 bases separated the two germline ends. The CDR3 reads CAWGSETEAFF. The CDR3 bases are TGTGCCTGGGGGTCGGAGACTGAAGCTTTCTTT.

This clonotype was counted between two and nine times. The chain combines TRBV27 with TRBJ2-7; possible D gene TRBD1, 6 bases. Germline V gene data show CDR1 as MNHEY and CDR2 as SMNVEV (reference sequence). Trimming removed 6 bases at V and 7 bases at J, with 16 bases between. This CDR3 is built from 13 residues. In DNA form, the CDR3 reads TGTGCCAGCAGCTACAGGGCATTAAGGGAGCAGTACTTC. Protein product: CASSYRALREQYF.

As concerns this clonotype: Being one base from a much bigger clone, this may be a read error. CDR3 coding DNA: TGCAATGCTAGTCGGCAGGGGATTGCCGATACGCAGTATTTT. Translating it yields CNASRQGIADTQYF. The rearrangement joins TRBV20-1 to TRBJ2-3; TRBD1 is a possible D gene (6 bases). From germline, CDR1 is DFQATT and CDR2 SNEGSKA (reference sequence). CDR3 length: 14 amino acids.

The table lists this clonotype with many counts. This chain joins TRBV5-1 and TRBJ2-1; 7 positions agree with TRBD2. This CDR3 contains 17 residues. CDR1 is SGHRS, CDR2 YFSETQ, per germline. Trimming removed 0 bases from V and 5 bases from J; junction bases left unmatched: 11. The DNA for the CDR3 is TGCGCCAGCAGCTTGGTCCACCGGGACTACAAGAACAATGAGCAGTTCTTC. This encodes CASSLVHRDYKNNEQFF.

There are many counts of this clonotype. Its ends do not fully match the called genes, so a read error is possible. The chain recombines TRBV27 with TRBJ2-3; 8 positions agree with TRBD1. Germline CDR1 MNHEY, CDR2 SMNVEV (reference sequence). This CDR3 is built from 13 residues. This CDR3 reads CVSRGLGTDTQYF. DNA of the CDR3: TGTGTCAGCAGGGGGCTGGGCACAGATACGCAGTATTTT.

The V call is TRBV11-1, the J call TRBJ1-1; TRBD1 might be the D (5 bases). Germline lookup yields CDR1 SGHAT and CDR2 FQDESV (reference sequence). V gave up 4 bases and J gave up 4 bases, with 13 bases separating them. This CDR3 is 14 amino acids long. CDR3 DNA sequence: TGTGCCAGCAGCTACGTCACAGGTTCCACTGAAGCTTTCTTT. It codes for CASSYVTGSTEAFF.

This clonotype was counted many times. The chain employs TRBV12-3 or TRBV12-4 and TRBJ2-2; 7 bases are a match to TRBD1. Trimming removed 6 bases from V and 6 bases from J; junction bases left unmatched: 10. The CDR3 has 15 residues. In DNA form, the CDR3 reads TGTGCCAGCAGCCTCCCTGACAGGGTCCCCGGGGAGCTGTTTTTT. Encoded protein: CASSLPDRVPGELFF.

This clonotype was counted many times. V and J are TRBV4-1 and TRBJ2-7; D assignment may be TRBD1 or TRBD2 (6 bases each). The length of the CDR3 is 16 residues. In germline, CDR1 is MGHRA, CDR2 YSYEKL. The germline V and J ends were trimmed by 1 base and 2 bases, with 15 bases remaining between them. In nucleotides, the CDR3 is TGCGCCAGCAGCCAAGTCGGGAGACAGGTGACCTACGAGCAGTACTTC. It codes for CASSQVGRQVTYEQYF.

This clonotype appeared many times. The CDR3 loop is CASSLPSNTIYF. In nucleotides, the CDR3 is TGTGCCAGCAGTTTACCCTCGAACACCATATATTTT. This rearrangement joins TRBV12-3 or TRBV12-4 to TRBJ1-3; D call uncertain. This CDR3 region has 12 residues. Trimming took 2 bases from V and 7 from J, leaving 6 bases between them.

This clonotype was detected ten times or more. The rearrangement uses TRBV15 and TRBJ2-3; the D is unclear. V shed 0 bases and J shed 2 bases, with 15 bases lying between them. CDR1 is LNHNV and CDR2 is YYDKDF in the germline V gene (reference sequence). The CDR3 totals 17 residues. The chain's CDR3 is CATSRDLGLPNTDTQYF. The DNA for the CDR3 is TGTGCCACCAGCAGAGATCTGGGGTTGCCCAACACAGATACGCAGTATTTT.

There are many counts of this clonotype. DNA for the CDR3: TGTGCCAGCAGTTTACACTTTGGGGGTATCTATGGCTACACCTTC. Residues: CASSLHFGGIYGYTF. The chain has TRBV27 and TRBJ1-2; possibly TRBD1 for D (5 bases). CDR1 and CDR2 from the germline V gene are MNHEY and SMNVEV (reference sequence). Trimming removed 2 bases at V and 4 bases at J, with 14 bases between. The CDR3 is 15 amino acids.

The rearrangement joins TRBV4-1 to TRBJ2-5; the D is unclear. V lost 3 bases to trimming and J lost 5 bases, with 13 bases between them. This CDR3 contains 14 residues. CDR1 and CDR2 from the germline V gene are MGHRA and YSYEKL. Here the CDR3 DNA reads TGCGCCAGCAGCCATGTGGACGGTGTGGAGACCCAGTACTTC. It yields the protein CASSHVDGVETQYF.

This clonotype was counted between two and nine times. This rearrangement joins TRBV5-1 to TRBJ1-2, with a tentative D call TRBD1 (6 bases). Trimming cost V 2 bases and J 4 bases, with 15 bases left between them. This CDR3 is built from 15 residues. Germline V gives CDR1 SGHRS, CDR2 YFSETQ. The CDR3 is CASSLSPGGGYGYTF. In DNA, the CDR3 is TGCGCCAGCAGCTTATCCCCCGGGGGCGGCTATGGCTACACCTTC.

This clonotype appeared many times. V usage is TRBV12-3 or TRBV12-4 and J usage is TRBJ1-5, with D unclear. The CDR3 is 13 residues long. The V end lost 2 bases, the J end lost 9 bases, and 11 bases lay between the germline ends. CDR3 residues: CASSLQEEGPQHF. CDR3 DNA sequence: TGTGCCAGCAGTTTACAGGAGGAAGGGCCCCAGCATTTT.